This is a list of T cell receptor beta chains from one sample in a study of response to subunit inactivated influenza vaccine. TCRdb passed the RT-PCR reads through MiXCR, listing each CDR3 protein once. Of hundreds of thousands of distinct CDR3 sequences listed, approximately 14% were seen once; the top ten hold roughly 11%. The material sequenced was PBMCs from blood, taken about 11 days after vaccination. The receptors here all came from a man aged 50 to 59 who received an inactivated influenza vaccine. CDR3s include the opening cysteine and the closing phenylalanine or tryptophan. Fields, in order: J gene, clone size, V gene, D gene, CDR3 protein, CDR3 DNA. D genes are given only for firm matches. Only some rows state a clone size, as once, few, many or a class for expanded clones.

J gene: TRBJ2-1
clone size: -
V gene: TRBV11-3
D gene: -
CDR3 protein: CASSKQYSGMQFF
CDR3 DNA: TGTGCCAGCAGCAAGCAGTACAGCGGCATGCAGTTCTTC

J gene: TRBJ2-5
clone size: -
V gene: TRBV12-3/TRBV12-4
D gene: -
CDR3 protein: CASSLYLSRGETQYF
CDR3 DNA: TGTGCCAGCAGTTTATACTTGTCCAGAGGAGAGACCCAGTACTTC

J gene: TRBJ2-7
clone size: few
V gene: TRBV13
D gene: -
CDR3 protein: CASSFRIRYEQYF
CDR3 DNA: TGTGCCAGCAGCTTCCGTATCCGATACGAGCAGTACTTC

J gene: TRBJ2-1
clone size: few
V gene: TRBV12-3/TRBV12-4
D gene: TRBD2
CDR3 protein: CASRTSGGSNNEQFF
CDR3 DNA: TGTGCCAGCAGGACTAGCGGGGGCTCAAACAATGAGCAGTTCTTC

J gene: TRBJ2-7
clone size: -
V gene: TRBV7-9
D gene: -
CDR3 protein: CASSLRSGQRDEQYF
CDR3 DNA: TGTGCCAGCAGCTTAAGGAGTGGACAACGGGACGAGCAGTACTTC

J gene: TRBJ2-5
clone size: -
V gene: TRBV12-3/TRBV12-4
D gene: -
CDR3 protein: CASSTGNETQYF
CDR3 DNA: TGTGCCAGCAGCACAGGGAACGAGACCCAGTACTTC

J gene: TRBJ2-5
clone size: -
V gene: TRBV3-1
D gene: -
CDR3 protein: CASSRPMDQETQYF
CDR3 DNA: TGTGCCAGCAGCCGCCCCATGGACCAAGAGACCCAGTACTTC

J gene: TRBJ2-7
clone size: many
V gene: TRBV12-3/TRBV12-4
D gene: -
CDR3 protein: CASSLAGVNEQYF
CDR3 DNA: TGTGCCAGCAGTTTAGCGGGAGTCAACGAGCAGTACTTC

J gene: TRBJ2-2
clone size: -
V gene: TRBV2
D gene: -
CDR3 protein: CASSGFGELFF
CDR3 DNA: TGTGCCAGTTCAGGGTTCGGGGAGCTGTTTTTT

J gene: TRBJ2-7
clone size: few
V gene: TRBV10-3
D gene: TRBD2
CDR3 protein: CAIQTSGSFTEQYF
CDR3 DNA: TGTGCCATCCAGACTAGCGGGAGCTTCACCGAGCAGTACTTC

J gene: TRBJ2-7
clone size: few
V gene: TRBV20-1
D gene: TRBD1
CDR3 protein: CSEGGLYGEQYF
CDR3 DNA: TGCAGTGAAGGGGGCTTGTACGGCGAGCAGTACTTC

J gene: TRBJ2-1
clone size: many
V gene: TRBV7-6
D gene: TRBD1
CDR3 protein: CASSLEKLQGWVPNEQFF
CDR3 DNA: TGTGCCAGCAGCTTAGAAAAATTACAGGGGTGGGTCCCAAATGAGCAGTTCTTC

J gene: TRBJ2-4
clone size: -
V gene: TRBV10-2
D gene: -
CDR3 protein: CASSESFRLAKNIQYF
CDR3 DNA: TGCGCCAGCAGTGAGTCGTTTCGGCTAGCCAAAAACATTCAGTACTTC

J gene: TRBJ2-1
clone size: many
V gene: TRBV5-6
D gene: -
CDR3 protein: CASSLVPGDYNEQFF
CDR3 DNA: TGTGCCAGCAGCTTGGTTCCGGGGGACTACAATGAGCAGTTCTTC

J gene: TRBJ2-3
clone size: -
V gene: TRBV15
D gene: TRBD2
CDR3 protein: CATSRDTSPGGGRRDTHYF
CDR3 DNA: TGTGCCACCAGCAGAGACACTTCCCCCGGGGGGGGACGTCGGGATACGCATTATTTT

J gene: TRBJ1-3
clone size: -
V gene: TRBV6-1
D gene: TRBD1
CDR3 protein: CASSDGQGARNTIYF
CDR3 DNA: TGTGCCAGCAGTGATGGACAGGGGGCAAGAAACACCATATATTTT

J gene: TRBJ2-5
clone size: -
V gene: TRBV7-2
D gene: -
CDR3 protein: CASSSQVAQETQYF
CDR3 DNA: TGTGCCAGCAGCTCCCAGGTAGCCCAAGAGACCCAGTACTTC

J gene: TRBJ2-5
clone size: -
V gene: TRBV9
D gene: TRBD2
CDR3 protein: CASSVGTSGARETQYF
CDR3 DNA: TGTGCCAGCAGCGTAGGGACTAGCGGGGCCAGGGAGACCCAGTACTTC

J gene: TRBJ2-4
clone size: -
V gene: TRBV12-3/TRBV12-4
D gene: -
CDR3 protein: CASRGLLGPQYF
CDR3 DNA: TGTGCCAGCAGGGGGTTGTTAGGACCGCAGTACTTC

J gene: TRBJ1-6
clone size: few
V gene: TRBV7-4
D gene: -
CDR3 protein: CASSLAHGRYNSPLHF
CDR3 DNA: TGTGCCAGCAGCTTAGCCCACGGCAGATATAATTCACCCCTCCACTTT

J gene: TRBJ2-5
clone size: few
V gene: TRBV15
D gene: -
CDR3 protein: CATSRDRLQETQYF
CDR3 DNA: TGTGCCACCAGCAGAGATCGGTTACAAGAGACCCAGTACTTC

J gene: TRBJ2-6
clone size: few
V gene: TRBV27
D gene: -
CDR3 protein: CASRDSGANVLTF
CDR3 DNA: TGTGCCAGCAGGGACTCTGGGGCCAACGTCCTGACTTTC

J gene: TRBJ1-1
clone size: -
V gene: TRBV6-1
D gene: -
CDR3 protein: CASSTIGLGWDTEAFF
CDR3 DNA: TGTGCCAGCAGCACGATAGGGCTAGGGTGGGACACTGAAGCTTTCTTT

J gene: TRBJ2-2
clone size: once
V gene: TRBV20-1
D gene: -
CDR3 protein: CSARRSGNTGELFF
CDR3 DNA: TGCAGTGCTAGGCGGTCAGGGAACACCGGGGAGCTGTTTTTT

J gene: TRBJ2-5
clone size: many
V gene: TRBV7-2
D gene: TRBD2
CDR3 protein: CASSVTSGRGLETQYF
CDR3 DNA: TGTGCCAGCAGCGTAACTAGCGGGAGGGGATTAGAGACCCAGTACTTC

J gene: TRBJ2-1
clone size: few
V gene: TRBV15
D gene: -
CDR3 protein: CATSRVTVFNEQFF
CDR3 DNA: TGTGCCACCAGCAGAGTTACAGTCTTCAATGAGCAGTTCTTC

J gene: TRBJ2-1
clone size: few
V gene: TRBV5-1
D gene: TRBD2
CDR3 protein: CASSLVAGVENEQFF
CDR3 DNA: TGCGCCAGCAGCTTGGTGGCGGGAGTAGAGAATGAGCAGTTCTTC

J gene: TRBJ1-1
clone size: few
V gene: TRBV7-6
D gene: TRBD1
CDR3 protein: CASSLRSEAGGYTEAFF
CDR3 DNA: TGTGCCAGCAGCTTGCGATCTGAGGCAGGGGGCTACACTGAAGCTTTCTTT

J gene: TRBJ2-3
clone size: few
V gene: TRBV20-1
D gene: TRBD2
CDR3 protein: CSASLMRERLKTQYF
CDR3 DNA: TGCAGTGCTAGTTTGATGCGGGAGCGCTTGAAGACGCAGTATTTT

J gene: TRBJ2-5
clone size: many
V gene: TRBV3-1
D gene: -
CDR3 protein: CASSQDGETQYF
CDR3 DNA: TGTGCCAGCAGCCAAGATGGAGAGACCCAGTACTTC

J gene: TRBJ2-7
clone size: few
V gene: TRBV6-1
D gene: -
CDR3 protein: CASGQFSYEQYF
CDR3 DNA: TGTGCCAGCGGCCAATTCTCCTACGAGCAGTACTTC

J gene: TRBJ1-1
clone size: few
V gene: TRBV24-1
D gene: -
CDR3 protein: CATSDLQPYGVNTEAFF
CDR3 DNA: TGTGCCACCAGTGATTTGCAGCCTTACGGCGTGAACACTGAAGCTTTCTTT

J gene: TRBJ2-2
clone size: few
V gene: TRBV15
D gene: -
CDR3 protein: CATSRGLNTGELFF
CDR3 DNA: TGTGCCACCAGCAGGGGGTTGAACACCGGGGAGCTGTTTTTT

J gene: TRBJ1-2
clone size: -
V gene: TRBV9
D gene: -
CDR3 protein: CASSVGTANYGYTF
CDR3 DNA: TGTGCCAGCAGCGTAGGAACAGCGAACTATGGCTACACCTTC

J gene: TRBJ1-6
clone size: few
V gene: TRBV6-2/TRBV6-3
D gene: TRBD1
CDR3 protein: CASEQGQTPNSPLHF
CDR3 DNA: TGTGCCAGCGAACAGGGGCAGACCCCTAATTCACCCCTCCACTTT

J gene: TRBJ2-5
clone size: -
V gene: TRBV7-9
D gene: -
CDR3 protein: CASGRGTQETQYF
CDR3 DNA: TGTGCCAGCGGACGGGGGACCCAAGAGACCCAGTACTTC

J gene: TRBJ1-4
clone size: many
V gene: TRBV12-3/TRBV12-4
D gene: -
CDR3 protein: CASTLPGVLGREKLFF
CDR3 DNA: TGTGCCAGCACCCTCCCGGGTGTCCTAGGACGGGAAAAACTGTTTTTT

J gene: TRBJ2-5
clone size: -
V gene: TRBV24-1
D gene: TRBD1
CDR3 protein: CATSDLRQGAQETQYF
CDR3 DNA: TGTGCCACCAGTGATTTAAGACAGGGGGCCCAAGAGACCCAGTACTTC

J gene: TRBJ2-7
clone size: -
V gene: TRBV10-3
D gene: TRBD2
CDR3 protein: CATLSGGSYEQYF
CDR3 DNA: TGTGCCACCCTTAGCGGGGGGTCCTACGAGCAGTACTTC

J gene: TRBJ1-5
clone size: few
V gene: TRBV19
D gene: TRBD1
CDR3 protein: CASSIPGTGDSNQPQHF
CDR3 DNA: TGTGCCAGTAGTATTCCCGGGACAGGGGATAGCAATCAGCCCCAGCATTTT

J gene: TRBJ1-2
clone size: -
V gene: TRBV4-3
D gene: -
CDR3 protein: CASSQLGGGYGYTF
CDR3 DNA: TGCGCCAGCAGCCAGTTGGGTGGGGGCTATGGCTACACCTTC

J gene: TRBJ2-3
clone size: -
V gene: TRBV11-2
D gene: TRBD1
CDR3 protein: CASSLVRAGGRTDTQYF
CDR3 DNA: TGTGCCAGCAGCTTAGTAAGGGCAGGGGGCAGGACAGATACGCAGTATTTT

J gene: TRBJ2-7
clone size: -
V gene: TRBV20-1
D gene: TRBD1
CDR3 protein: CSARDWRQGTYEQYF
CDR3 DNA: TGCAGTGCTAGAGATTGGAGACAGGGGACCTACGAGCAGTACTTC

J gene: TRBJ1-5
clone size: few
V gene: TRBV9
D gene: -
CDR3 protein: CASSVVGWRSNQPQHF
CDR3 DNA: TGTGCCAGCAGCGTAGTGGGGTGGCGTAGCAATCAGCCCCAGCATTTT

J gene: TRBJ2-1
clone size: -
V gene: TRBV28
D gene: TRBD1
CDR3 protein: CASSPIGTGVYNEQFF
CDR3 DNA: TGTGCCAGCAGCCCGATAGGGACAGGCGTTTACAATGAGCAGTTCTTC

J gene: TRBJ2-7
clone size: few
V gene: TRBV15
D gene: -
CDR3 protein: CATSRDTATYEQYF
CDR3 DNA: TGTGCCACCAGCAGAGATACAGCTACCTACGAGCAGTACTTC

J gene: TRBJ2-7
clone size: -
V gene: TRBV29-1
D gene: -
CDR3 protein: CSVWENYYEQYF
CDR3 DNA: TGCAGCGTTTGGGAGAATTACTACGAGCAGTACTTC

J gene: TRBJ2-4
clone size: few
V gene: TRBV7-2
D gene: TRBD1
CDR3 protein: CASSKTGAGDIQYF
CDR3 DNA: TGTGCCAGCAGCAAAACAGGGGCAGGGGACATTCAGTACTTC

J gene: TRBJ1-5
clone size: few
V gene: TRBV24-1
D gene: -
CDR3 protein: CATADGPGNQPQHF
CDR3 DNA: TGTGCCACCGCCGACGGTCCCGGCAATCAGCCCCAGCATTTT

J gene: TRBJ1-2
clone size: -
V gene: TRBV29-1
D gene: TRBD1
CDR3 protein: CSVPGTGGFGYTF
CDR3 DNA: TGCAGCGTACCCGGGACAGGGGGCTTTGGCTACACCTTC

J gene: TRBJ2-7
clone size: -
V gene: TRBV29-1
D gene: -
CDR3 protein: CSVGEEGASRQYF
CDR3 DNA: TGCAGCGTTGGGGAGGAAGGGGCCTCCAGGCAGTACTTC

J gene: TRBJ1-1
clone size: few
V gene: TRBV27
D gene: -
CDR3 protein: CASSLRATLRGPHGAKIEAFF
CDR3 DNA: TGTGCCAGCAGTCTCCGAGCGACCCTCCGCGGGCCTCACGGGGCGAAGATTGAAGCTTTCTTT

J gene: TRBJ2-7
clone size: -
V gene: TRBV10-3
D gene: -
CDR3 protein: CAISEPGGNEQYF
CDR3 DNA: TGTGCCATCAGTGAGCCAGGGGGGAACGAGCAGTACTTC

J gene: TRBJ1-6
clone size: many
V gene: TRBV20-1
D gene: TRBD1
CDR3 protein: CSALGQTNSPLHF
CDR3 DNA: TGCAGTGCTTTGGGACAGACCAATTCACCCCTCCACTTT

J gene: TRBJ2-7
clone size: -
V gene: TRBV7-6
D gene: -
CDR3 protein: CASSLVAGSKEQYF
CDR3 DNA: TGTGCCAGCAGCTTAGTGGCGGGATCGAAAGAGCAGTACTTC

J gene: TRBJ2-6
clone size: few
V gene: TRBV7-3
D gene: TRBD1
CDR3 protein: CASSPTGQGALGANVLTF
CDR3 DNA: TGTGCCAGCAGCCCTACGGGACAGGGGGCGTTAGGGGCCAACGTCCTGACTTTC

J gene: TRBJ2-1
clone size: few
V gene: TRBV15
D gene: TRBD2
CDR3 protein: CATSPSGASYNEQFF
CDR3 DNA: TGTGCCACCAGCCCTAGCGGGGCTTCCTACAATGAGCAGTTCTTC

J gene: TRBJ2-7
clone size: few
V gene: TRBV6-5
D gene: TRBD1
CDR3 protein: CASSYSRVDRAYEQYF
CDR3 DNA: TGTGCCAGCAGTTACTCGAGGGTGGACAGGGCCTACGAGCAGTACTTC

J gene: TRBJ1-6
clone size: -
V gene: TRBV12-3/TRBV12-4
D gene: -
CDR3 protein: CASSLQGHLLPLHF
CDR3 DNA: TGTGCCAGCAGTTTACAGGGACACCTGTTACCCCTCCACTTT